This T cell receptor (beta chain) was retrieved from a study of beta chain features in type 1 diabetes. Study outcomes and limitations: PCR might favor shorter templates, but any such skew would affect patients and controls equally. Healthy donors had naive, central memory and Treg TCRB repertoires that appeared less similar than those seen among patients. Lower insertion and higher deletion counts appeared at VDJ junctions in type 1 diabetes patients.

This clone was counted a few times. The antigen remains unidentified. It was via CD45RO/CCR7/CD25/CD127/CD95/CD27 that CD4+ naive, central memory, regulatory and stem cell-like memory cells were sorted. This CDR3 region has 11 residues. Trimming left V 4 bases short and J 8 bases short, with 11 bases between. Germline lookup yields CDR1 GTSNPN and CDR2 SVGIG (reference sequence). The authors reverse transcribed all of the isolated RNA, so sequencing captured expressed TCRB transcripts. Some clones are missing from TCRdb's copy, which holds only in-frame ones; the method was immunoSEQ multiplex PCR. Altogether hundreds of thousands of clones are present, around 15% being singletons, with the ten largest covering approximately 0.099%.

Specimen: naive CD4+ T cells from blood. The receptor's source is a man aged 18 to 29 in good health. The chain recombines TRBV30 with TRBJ1-2; TRBD1 is a possible D gene (6 bases). In DNA form, the CDR3 reads TGTGCCTGGAAGGGGGACGGGGGCTACACCTTC. It yields the protein CAWKGDGGYTF. Combining the CDR3 with reference TRBV30 and TRBJ1-2 gives the whole variable domain SQTIHQWPATLVQPVGSPLSLECTVEGTSNPNLYWYRQAAGRGLQLLFYSVGIGQISSEVPQNLSASRPQDRQFILSSKKLLLSDSGFYLCAWKGDGGYTFGSGTRLTVV.